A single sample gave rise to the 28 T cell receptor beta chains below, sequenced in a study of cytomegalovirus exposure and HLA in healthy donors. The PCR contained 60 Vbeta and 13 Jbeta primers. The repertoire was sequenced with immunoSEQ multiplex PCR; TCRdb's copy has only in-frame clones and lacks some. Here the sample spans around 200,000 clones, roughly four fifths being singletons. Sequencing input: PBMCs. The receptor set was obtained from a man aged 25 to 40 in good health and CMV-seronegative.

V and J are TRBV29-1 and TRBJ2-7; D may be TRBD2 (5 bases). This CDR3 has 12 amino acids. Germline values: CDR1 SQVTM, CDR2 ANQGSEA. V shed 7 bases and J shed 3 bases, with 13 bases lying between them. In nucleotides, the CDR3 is TGCAGCGCTCGGACTGCGGGCTACGAGCAGTACTTC. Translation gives CSARTAGYEQYF.

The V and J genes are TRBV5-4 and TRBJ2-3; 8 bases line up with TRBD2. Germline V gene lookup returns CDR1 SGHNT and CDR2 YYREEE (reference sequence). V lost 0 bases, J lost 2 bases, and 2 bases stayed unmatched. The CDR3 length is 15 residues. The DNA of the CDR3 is TGTGCCAGCAGCTTGGCGGGAGGGGCCACAGATACGCAGTATTTT. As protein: CASSLAGGATDTQYF.

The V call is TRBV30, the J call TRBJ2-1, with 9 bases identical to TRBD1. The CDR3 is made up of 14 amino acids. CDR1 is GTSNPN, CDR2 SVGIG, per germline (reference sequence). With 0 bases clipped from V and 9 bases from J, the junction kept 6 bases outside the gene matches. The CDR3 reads CAWSVQQGAVEQFF. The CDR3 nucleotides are TGTGCCTGGAGTGTACAACAGGGGGCTGTTGAGCAGTTCTTC. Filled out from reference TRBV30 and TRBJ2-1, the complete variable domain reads SQTIHQWPATLVQPVGSPLSLECTVEGTSNPNLYWYRQAAGRGLQLLFYSVGIGQISSEVPQNLSASRPQDRQFILSSKKLLLSDSGFYLCAWSVQQGAVEQFFGPGTRLTVL.

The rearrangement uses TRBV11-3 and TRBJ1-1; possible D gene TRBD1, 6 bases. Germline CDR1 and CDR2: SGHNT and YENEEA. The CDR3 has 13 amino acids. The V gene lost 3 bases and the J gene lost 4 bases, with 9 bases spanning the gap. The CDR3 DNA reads TGTGCCAGCAGCTTTGGGGGCTTCACTGAAGCTTTCTTT. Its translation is CASSFGGFTEAFF.

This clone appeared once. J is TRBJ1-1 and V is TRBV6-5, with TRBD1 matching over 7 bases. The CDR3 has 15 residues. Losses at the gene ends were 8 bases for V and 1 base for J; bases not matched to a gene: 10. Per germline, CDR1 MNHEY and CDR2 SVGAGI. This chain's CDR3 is CASVKPGTENTEAFF. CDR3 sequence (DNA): TGTGCCAGCGTAAAACCCGGGACAGAGAACACTGAAGCTTTCTTT.

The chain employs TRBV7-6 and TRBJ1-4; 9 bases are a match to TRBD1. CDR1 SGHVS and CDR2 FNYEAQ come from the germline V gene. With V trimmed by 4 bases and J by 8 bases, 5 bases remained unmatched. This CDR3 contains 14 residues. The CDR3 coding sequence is TGTGCCAGCAGCTCCCGGGACAGGGAAGAAAAACTGTTTTTT. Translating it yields CASSSRDREEKLFF. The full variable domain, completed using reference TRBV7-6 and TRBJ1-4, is GAGVSQSPRYKVTKRGQDVALRCDPISGHVSLYWYRQALGQGPEFLTYFNYEAQQDKSGLPNDRFSAERPEGSISTLTIQRTEQRDSAMYRCASSSRDREEKLFFGSGTQLSVL.

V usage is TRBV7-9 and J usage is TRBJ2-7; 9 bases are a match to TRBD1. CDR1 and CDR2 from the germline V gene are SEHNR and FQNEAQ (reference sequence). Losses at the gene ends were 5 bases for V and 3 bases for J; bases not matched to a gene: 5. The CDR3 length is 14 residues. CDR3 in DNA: TGTGCCAGCAGCGCCGACAGGGGGGTCTACGAGCAGTACTTC. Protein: CASSADRGVYEQYF.

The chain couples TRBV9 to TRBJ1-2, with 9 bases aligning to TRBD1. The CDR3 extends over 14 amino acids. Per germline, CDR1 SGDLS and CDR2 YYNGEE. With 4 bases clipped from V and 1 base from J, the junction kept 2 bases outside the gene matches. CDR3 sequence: CASSLGQGNYGYTF. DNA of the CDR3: TGTGCCAGCAGCTTGGGACAGGGTAACTATGGCTACACCTTC.

The CDR3 nucleotides are TGTGCCACCGCGAAAGAGACAGGGTTGACAGATACGCAGTATTTT. This codes for CATAKETGLTDTQYF. This rearrangement joins TRBV19 to TRBJ2-3; 7 nucleotides agree with TRBD1. The trim removed 10 bases at V and 3 bases at J, leaving 13 bases unmatched. Germline CDR1 LNHDA, CDR2 SQIVND (reference sequence). This CDR3 region has 15 residues.

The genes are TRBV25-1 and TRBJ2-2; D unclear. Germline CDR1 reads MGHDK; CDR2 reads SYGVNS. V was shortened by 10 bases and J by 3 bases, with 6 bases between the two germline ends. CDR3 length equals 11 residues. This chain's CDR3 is CATRDTGELFF. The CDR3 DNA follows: TGTGCCACACGGGACACCGGGGAGCTGTTTTTT.

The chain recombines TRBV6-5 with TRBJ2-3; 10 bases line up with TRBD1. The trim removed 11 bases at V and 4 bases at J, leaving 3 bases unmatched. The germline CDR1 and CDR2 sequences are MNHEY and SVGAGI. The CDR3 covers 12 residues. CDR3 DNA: TGTGCCGGAGGACAGGGGGCAGATACGCAGTATTTT. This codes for CAGGQGADTQYF.

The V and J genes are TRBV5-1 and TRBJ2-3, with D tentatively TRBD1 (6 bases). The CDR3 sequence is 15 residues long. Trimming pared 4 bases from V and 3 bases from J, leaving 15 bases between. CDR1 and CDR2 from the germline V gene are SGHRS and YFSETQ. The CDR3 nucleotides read TGCGCCAGCAGCCGCGAGGGGGTGAGGACAGATACGCAGTATTTT. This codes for CASSREGVRTDTQYF.

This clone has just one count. This chain's CDR3 is CAWSTGLHTGELFF. CDR3 nucleotides: TGTGCCTGGAGTACGGGACTCCACACCGGGGAGCTGTTTTTT. This chain joins TRBV30 and TRBJ2-2; the D gene is possibly TRBD2 (6 bases). The CDR3 length is 14 residues. Trimming removed 2 bases at V and 3 bases at J, with 10 bases between. Germline V gene sequence: CDR1 GTSNPN, CDR2 SVGIG (reference sequence).

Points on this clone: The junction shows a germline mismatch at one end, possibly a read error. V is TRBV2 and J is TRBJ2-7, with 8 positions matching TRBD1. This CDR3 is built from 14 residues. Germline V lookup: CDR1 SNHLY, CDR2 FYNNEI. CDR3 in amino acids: CASNDRGPSFEQYF. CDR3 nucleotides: TGTGCCAGCAACGACAGGGGTCCCTCCTTCGAGCAGTACTTC. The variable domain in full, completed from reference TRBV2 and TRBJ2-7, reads EPEVTQTPSHQVTQMGQEVILRCVPISNHLYFYWYRQILGQKVEFLVSFYNNEISEKSEIFDDQFSVERPDGSNFTLKIRSTKLEDSAMYFCASNDRGPSFEQYFGPGTRLTVT.

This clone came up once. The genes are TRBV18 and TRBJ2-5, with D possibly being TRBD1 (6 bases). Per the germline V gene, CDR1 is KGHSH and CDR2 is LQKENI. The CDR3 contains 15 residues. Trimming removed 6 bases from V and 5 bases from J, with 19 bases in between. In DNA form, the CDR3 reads TGTGCCAGCTCCCCAACGACAGGCCGCCCCGAGACCCAGTACTTC. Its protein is CASSPTTGRPETQYF.

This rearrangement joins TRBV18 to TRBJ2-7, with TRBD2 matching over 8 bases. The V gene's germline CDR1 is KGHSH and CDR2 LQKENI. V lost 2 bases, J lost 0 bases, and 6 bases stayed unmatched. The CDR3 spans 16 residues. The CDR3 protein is CASSPVSGTSSYEQYF. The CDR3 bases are TGTGCCAGCTCACCAGTTAGCGGGACGAGCTCCTACGAGCAGTACTTC.

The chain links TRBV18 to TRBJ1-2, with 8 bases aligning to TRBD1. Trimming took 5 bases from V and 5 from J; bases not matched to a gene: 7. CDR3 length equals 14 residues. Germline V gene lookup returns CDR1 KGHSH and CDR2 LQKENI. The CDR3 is CASSYGQGEYGYTF. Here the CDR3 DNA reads TGTGCCAGCTCATACGGACAGGGCGAATATGGCTACACCTTC.

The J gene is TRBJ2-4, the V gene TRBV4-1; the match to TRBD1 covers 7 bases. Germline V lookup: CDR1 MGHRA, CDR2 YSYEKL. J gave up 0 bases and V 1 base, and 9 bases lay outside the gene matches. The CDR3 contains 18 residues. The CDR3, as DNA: TGCGCCAGCAGCCAAGGGGATGCACAGGGGATAGCCAAAAACATTCAGTACTTC. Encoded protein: CASSQGDAQGIAKNIQYF.

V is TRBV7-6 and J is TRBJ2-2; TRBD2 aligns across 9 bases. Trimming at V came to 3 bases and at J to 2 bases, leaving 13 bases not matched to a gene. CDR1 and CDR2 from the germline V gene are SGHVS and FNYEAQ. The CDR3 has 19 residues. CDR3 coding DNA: TGTGCCAGCAGCTTGTGGCTAGCGGGACTCCCCCCTAACACCGGGGAGCTGTTTTTT. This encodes CASSLWLAGLPPNTGELFF.

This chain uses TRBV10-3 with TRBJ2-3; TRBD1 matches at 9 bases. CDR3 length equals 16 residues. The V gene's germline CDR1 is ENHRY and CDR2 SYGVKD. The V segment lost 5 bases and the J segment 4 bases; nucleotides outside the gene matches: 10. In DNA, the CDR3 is TGTGCCATCAGTACCACGCCGGGACAGGGTCCAGATACGCAGTATTTT. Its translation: CAISTTPGQGPDTQYF.

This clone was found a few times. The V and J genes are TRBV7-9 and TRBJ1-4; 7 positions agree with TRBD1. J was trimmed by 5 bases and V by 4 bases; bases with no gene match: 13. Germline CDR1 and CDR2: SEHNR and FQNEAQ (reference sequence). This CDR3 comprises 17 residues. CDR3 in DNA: TGTGCCAGCAGCTCCGAGGGGGCTGCGGGGATAAATGAAAAACTGTTTTTT. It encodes CASSSEGAAGINEKLFF. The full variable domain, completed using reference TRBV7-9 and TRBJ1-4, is DTGVSQNPRHKITKRGQNVTFRCDPISEHNRLYWYRQTLGQGPEFLTYFQNEAQLEKSRLLSDRFSAERPKGSFSTLEIQRTEQGDSAMYLCASSSEGAAGINEKLFFGSGTQLSVL.

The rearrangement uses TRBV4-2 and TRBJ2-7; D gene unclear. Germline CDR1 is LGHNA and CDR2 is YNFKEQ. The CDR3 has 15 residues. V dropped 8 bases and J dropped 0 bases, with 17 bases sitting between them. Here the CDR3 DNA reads TGTGCCAGCGCGCTATTCGTGAGCGTCTCCTACGAGCAGTACTTC. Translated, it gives CASALFVSVSYEQYF.

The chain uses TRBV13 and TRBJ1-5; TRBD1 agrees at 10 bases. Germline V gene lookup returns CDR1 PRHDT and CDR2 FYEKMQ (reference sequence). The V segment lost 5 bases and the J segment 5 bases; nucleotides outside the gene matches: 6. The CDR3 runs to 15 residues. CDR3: CASSLRTGGHQPQHF. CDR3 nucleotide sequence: TGTGCCAGCAGCCTCAGGACAGGGGGGCATCAGCCCCAGCATTTT.

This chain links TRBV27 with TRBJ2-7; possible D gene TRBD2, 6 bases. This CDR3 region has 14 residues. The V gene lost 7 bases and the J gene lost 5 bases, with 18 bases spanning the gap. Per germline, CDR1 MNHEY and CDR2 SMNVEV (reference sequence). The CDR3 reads CASTLTGDAHEQYF. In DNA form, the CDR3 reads TGTGCCAGCACCCTAACGGGGGACGCGCACGAGCAGTACTTC.

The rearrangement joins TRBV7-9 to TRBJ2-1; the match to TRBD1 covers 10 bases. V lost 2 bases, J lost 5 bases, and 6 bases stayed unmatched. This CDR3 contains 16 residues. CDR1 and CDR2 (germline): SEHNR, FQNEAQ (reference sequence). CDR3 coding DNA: TGTGCCAGCAGCTTATCGGGGACAGGGGCGAACAATGAGCAGTTCTTC. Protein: CASSLSGTGANNEQFF.

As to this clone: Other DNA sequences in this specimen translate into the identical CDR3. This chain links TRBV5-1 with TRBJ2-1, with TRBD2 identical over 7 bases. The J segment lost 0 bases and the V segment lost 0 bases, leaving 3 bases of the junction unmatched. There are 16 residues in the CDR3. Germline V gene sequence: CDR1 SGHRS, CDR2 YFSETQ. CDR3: CASSLVGGGSYNEQFF. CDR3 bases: TGCGCCAGCAGCTTGGTCGGCGGGGGCTCCTACAATGAGCAGTTCTTC. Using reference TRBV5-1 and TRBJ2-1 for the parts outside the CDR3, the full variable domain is KAGVTQTPRYLIKTRGQQVTLSCSPISGHRSVSWYQQTPGQGLQFLFEYFSETQRNKGNFPGRFSGRQFSNSRSEMNVSTLELGDSALYLCASSLVGGGSYNEQFFGPGTRLTVL.

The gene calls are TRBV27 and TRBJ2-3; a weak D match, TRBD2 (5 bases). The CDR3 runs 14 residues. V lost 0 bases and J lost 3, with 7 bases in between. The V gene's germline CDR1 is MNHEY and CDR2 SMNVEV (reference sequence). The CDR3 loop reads CASSLSPGTDTQYF. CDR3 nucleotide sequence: TGTGCCAGCAGTTTATCCCCGGGGACAGATACGCAGTATTTT.

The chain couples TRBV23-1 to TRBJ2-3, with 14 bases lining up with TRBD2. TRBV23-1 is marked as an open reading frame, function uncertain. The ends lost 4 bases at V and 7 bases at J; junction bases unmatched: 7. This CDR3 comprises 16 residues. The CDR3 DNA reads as TGCGCCAGCAGTCTGCGACTAGCGGGAGGGCCGAATACGCAGTATTTT. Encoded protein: CASSLRLAGGPNTQYF.